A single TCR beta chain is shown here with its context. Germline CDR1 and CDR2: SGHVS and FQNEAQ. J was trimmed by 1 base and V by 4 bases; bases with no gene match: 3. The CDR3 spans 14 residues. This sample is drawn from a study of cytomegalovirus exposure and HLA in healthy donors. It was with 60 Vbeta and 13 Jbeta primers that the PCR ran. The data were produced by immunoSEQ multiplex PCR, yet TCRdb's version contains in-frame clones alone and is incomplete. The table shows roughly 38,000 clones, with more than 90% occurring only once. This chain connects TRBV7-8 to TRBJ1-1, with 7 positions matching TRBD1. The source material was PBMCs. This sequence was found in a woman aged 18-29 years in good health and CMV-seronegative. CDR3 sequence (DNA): TGTGCCAGCAGCTGGACAGGAGGGAACACTGAAGCTTTCTTT. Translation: CASSWTGGNTEAFF. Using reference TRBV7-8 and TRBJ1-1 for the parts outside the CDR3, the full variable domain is GAGVSQSPRYKVAKRGQDVALRCDPISGHVSLFWYQQALGQGPEFLTYFQNEAQLDKSGLPSDRFFAERPEGSVSTLKIQRTQQEDSAVYLCASSWTGGNTEAFFGQGTRLTVV.